A single sample gave rise to the 21 T cell receptor beta chains below, sequenced in a study of blood T cell repertoires in COVID-19. Using immunoSEQ multiplex PCR, the repertoire was profiled, and TCRdb retains in-frame clones only, with some absent. The data show a few hundred thousand clones, 89% seen once. Sequencing used peripheral blood. All receptors derive from a man aged 18 to 29 who had recovered from COVID-19.

In its sample, this clone was seen once. The chain recombines TRBV30 with TRBJ1-2; possible D gene TRBD1, 6 bases. CDR1 is GTSNPN, CDR2 SVGIG, per germline (reference sequence). This CDR3 contains 12 residues. The V gene lost 7 bases and the J gene lost 7 bases, with 16 bases spanning the gap. The CDR3 region has the DNA TGTGCCTCCTCACCACAGGGCGGTGGCTACACCTTC. This translates into CASSPQGGGYTF.

This rearrangement joins TRBV7-2 to TRBJ1-3, with 8 bases aligning to TRBD1. Germline values: CDR1 SGHTA, CDR2 FQGNSA. Trimming cost V 0 bases and J 3 bases; bases outside gene matches: 4. CDR3 length equals 16 residues. The chain's CDR3 is CASSLAWTGIGNTIYF. Here the CDR3 DNA reads TGTGCCAGCAGCTTAGCCTGGACAGGGATTGGAAACACCATATATTTT.

V is TRBV10-3 and J is TRBJ2-1, with 7 bases identical to TRBD1. Trimming removed 4 bases from V and 5 bases from J; junction bases left unmatched: 11. The CDR3 consists of 16 residues. Germline V lookup: CDR1 ENHRY, CDR2 SYGVKD. Written as DNA, the CDR3 is TGTGCCATCAGTGCAGGAGACAGGGCTTTCCACAATGAGCAGTTCTTC. Translated, it gives CAISAGDRAFHNEQFF.

This clone showed up just once. The chain employs TRBV7-8 and TRBJ1-2, with D perhaps TRBD1 (6 bases). Germline assignment: CDR1 SGHVS and CDR2 FQNEAQ. The CDR3 covers 16 residues. Trimming removed 4 bases at V and 3 bases at J, with 18 bases between. In nucleotides, the CDR3 is TGTGCCAGCAGCTCTACCGAAATCGCAGGGGACTATGGCTACACCTTC. Its protein product is CASSSTEIAGDYGYTF. The whole variable domain, remainder taken from reference TRBV7-8 and TRBJ1-2, is GAGVSQSPRYKVAKRGQDVALRCDPISGHVSLFWYQQALGQGPEFLTYFQNEAQLDKSGLPSDRFFAERPEGSVSTLKIQRTQQEDSAVYLCASSSTEIAGDYGYTFGSGTRLTVV.

The chain uses TRBV19 and TRBJ1-1; D gene unclear. In germline, CDR1 is LNHDA, CDR2 SQIVND (reference sequence). This CDR3 has 12 amino acids. CDR3 in amino acids: CVSGGENTEAFF. In nucleotides, the CDR3 is TGTGTCTCAGGAGGAGAGAACACTGAAGCTTTCTTT.

The chain employs TRBV5-8 and TRBJ1-3, with unresolved D. V shed 2 bases and J shed 0 bases, with 15 bases lying between them. The V gene's germline CDR1 is SGHTS and CDR2 YDEGEE. CDR3 length: 17 amino acids. CDR3 nucleotides: TGTGCCAGCAGCTTCCACACAGCTGTAATCTCTGGAAACACCATATATTTT. This encodes CASSFHTAVISGNTIYF. Variable domain in full (rest from reference TRBV5-8 and TRBJ1-3): EAGVTQSPTHLIKTRGQQATLRCSPISGHTSVYWYQQALGLGLQFLLWYDEGEERNRGNFPPRFSGRQFPNYSSELNVNALELEDSALYLCASSFHTAVISGNTIYFGEGSWLTVV.

The rearrangement links TRBV5-6 to TRBJ1-2, with 10 positions matching TRBD1. Germline-derived CDR1 and CDR2 are SGHDT and YYEEEE. The CDR3 contains 13 residues. V was clipped by 5 bases and J by 7 bases; unmatched bases: 5. The CDR3 DNA reads TGTGCCAGCAGGAAGACAGGGGGCGGTGGCTACACCTTC. As protein: CASRKTGGGGYTF.

This chain connects TRBV4-3 to TRBJ1-2; TRBD1 might be the D (5 bases). Germline V CDR1 and CDR2: LGHNA, YSLEER. Trimming removed 0 bases at V and 3 bases at J, with 11 bases between. The CDR3 spans 15 residues. DNA of the CDR3: TGCGCCAGCAGCCAAGATCAGGGAGGGGACTATGGCTACACCTTC. Amino acid sequence: CASSQDQGGDYGYTF.

This rearrangement joins TRBV5-1 to TRBJ1-1; TRBD1 might be the D (6 bases). CDR3 length: 13 amino acids. Looked up from germline, CDR1 is SGHRS and CDR2 is YFSETQ. The V and J ends lost 4 bases and 3 bases respectively, with 10 bases between them. Here the CDR3 reads CASSGGAYTEAFF. The CDR3 coding sequence is TGCGCCAGCAGCGGGGGGGCGTACACTGAAGCTTTCTTT.

This sequence joins TRBV7-8 and TRBJ1-3; TRBD1 matches at 10 bases. CDR1 is SGHVS and CDR2 is FQNEAQ in the germline V gene. The CDR3 extends over 17 amino acids. Trimming cost V 1 base and J 2 bases; bases outside gene matches: 5. This CDR3 is CASSLGWTGGAGNTIYF. CDR3 bases: TGTGCCAGCAGCTTAGGGTGGACAGGGGGAGCTGGAAACACCATATATTTT. Combining the CDR3 with reference TRBV7-8 and TRBJ1-3 gives the whole variable domain GAGVSQSPRYKVAKRGQDVALRCDPISGHVSLFWYQQALGQGPEFLTYFQNEAQLDKSGLPSDRFFAERPEGSVSTLKIQRTQQEDSAVYLCASSLGWTGGAGNTIYFGEGSWLTVV.

The V and J genes are TRBV9 and TRBJ1-5; D call uncertain. This CDR3 spans 17 amino acids. Germline CDR1 and CDR2: SGDLS and YYNGEE. V lost 4 bases to trimming and J lost 3 bases, with 20 bases between them. The CDR3 nucleotides read TGTGCCAGCAGCCAAGATCCAGGAGGCCTAGACAATCAGCCCCAGCATTTT. Its translation: CASSQDPGGLDNQPQHF.

In this sample, this clone turned up a few times. J is TRBJ1-1 and V is TRBV11-2; D is unresolved. The V gene's germline CDR1 is SGHAT and CDR2 FQNNGV. The V end lost 3 bases, the J end lost 6 bases, and 20 bases lay between the germline ends. The CDR3 spans 16 residues. The CDR3 DNA is TGTGCCAGCAGCTTCGACATTAGAAGCCTTAACGCTGAAGCTTTCTTT. Residues: CASSFDIRSLNAEAFF.

This clone was observed once. This chain connects TRBV27 to TRBJ2-2; D is possibly TRBD1 (6 bases). V lost 6 bases and J lost 4, with 12 bases in between. The CDR3 is made up of 14 amino acids. Germline V lookup: CDR1 MNHEY, CDR2 SMNVEV (reference sequence). The CDR3 loop reads CASRRQAGTGELFF. Written as DNA, the CDR3 is TGTGCCAGCAGACGACAGGCGGGCACCGGGGAGCTGTTTTTT.

The rearrangement uses TRBV19 and TRBJ2-2, with a tentative D call TRBD2 (5 bases). V dropped 3 bases and J dropped 4 bases, with 15 bases sitting between them. The germline V gene has CDR1 LNHDA and CDR2 SQIVND (reference sequence). The CDR3 totals 16 residues. This CDR3 is CASSIAEGLATGELFF. CDR3 DNA: TGTGCCAGTAGTATTGCTGAGGGATTAGCCACCGGGGAGCTGTTTTTT.

The J gene is TRBJ2-3, the V gene TRBV7-9; 11 bases map to TRBD1. The CDR3 runs 14 residues. V lost 7 bases, J lost 5 bases, and 5 bases stayed unmatched. Per the germline V gene, CDR1 is SEHNR and CDR2 is FQNEAQ (reference sequence). DNA for the CDR3: TGTGCCAGCACCGGGACAGGGGGGGAAGATACGCAGTATTTT. Translating gives CASTGTGGEDTQYF.

The chain carries TRBV30 and TRBJ2-7; no firm D call. V shed 2 bases and J shed 0 bases, with 11 bases lying between them. The CDR3 loop spans 14 amino acids. Germline assignment: CDR1 GTSNPN and CDR2 SVGIG (reference sequence). CDR3 coding DNA: TGTGCCTGGAGTAGAGGCCAAAGCTCCTACGAGCAGTACTTC. This gives the protein CAWSRGQSSYEQYF.

The rearrangement joins TRBV6-2 or TRBV6-3 to TRBJ2-2; D is unclear. Per germline, CDR1 MNHEY and CDR2 SVGEGT. The CDR3 contains 15 residues. With 5 bases removed from V and 1 base from J, the gap between germline ends came to 11 bases. The CDR3 sequence: CASSLRPVNTGELFF. The CDR3 nucleotides read TGTGCCAGCAGTCTGAGGCCCGTGAACACCGGGGAGCTGTTTTTT.

The V call is TRBV20-1, the J call TRBJ2-7, with a possible D match to TRBD2 (5 bases). V was clipped by 6 bases and J by 5 bases, with 11 bases between them. The CDR3 runs 11 residues. CDR1 is DFQATT and CDR2 is SNEGSKA in the germline V gene (reference sequence). In DNA form, the CDR3 reads TGCAGTGCCCCCAACGGGGACGAGCAGTACTTC. This encodes CSAPNGDEQYF.

The CDR3 bases are TGCGCCAGCAGCCAAGAGGGACAGGGGGCTTCCGGGGAGCTGTTTTTT. Its protein product is CASSQEGQGASGELFF. V usage is TRBV4-3 and J usage is TRBJ2-2, with 12 bases fitting TRBD1. This CDR3 contains 16 residues. Germline CDR1 LGHNA, CDR2 YSLEER. V shed 0 bases, J shed 6 bases, and the junction held 2 bases outside the gene matches.

The chain joins TRBV10-3 to TRBJ2-2; D is perhaps TRBD2 (6 bases). Germline loops: CDR1 ENHRY, CDR2 SYGVKD. With 4 bases removed from V and 4 bases from J, the gap between germline ends came to 10 bases. The CDR3 is 14 amino acids. CDR3 nucleotides: TGTGCCATCAGTGGGGGGACTGCCACCGGGGAGCTGTTTTTT. It encodes CAISGGTATGELFF.

V is TRBV7-2 and J is TRBJ1-2; 8 bases are a match to TRBD1. J gave up 8 bases and V 3 bases, and 5 bases lay outside the gene matches. CDR3 length: 13 residues. Germline V gene data show CDR1 as SGHTA and CDR2 as FQGNSA. CDR3 protein: CASSFDRGSGYTF. The CDR3 DNA follows: TGTGCCAGCAGCTTTGACAGGGGAAGCGGCTACACCTTC.